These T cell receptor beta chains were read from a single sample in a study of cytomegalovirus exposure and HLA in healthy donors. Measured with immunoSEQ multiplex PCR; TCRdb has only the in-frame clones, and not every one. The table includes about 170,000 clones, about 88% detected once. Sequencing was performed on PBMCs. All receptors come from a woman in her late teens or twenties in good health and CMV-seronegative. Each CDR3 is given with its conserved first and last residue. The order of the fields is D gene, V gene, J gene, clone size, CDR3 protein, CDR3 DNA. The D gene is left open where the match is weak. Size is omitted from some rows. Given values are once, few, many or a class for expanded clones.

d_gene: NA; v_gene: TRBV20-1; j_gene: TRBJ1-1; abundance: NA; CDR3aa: CSATVNTEAFF; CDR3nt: TGCAGTGCTACAGTGAACACTGAAGCTTTCTTT
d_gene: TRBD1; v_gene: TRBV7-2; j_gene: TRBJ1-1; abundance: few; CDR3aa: CASTRGTDLLEAFF; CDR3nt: TGTGCCAGCACTCGTGGGACAGACCTCCTTGAAGCTTTCTTT
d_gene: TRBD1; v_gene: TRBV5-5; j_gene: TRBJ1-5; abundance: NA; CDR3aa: CASSLYTGGRNQPQHF; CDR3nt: TGTGCCAGCAGCTTGTATACAGGGGGCCGCAATCAGCCCCAGCATTTT
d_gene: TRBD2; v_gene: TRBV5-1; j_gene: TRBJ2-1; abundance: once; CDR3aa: CASSLAGGRAGEQFF; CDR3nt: TGCGCCAGCAGCTTGGCGGGCGGGAGGGCCGGGGAGCAGTTCTTC
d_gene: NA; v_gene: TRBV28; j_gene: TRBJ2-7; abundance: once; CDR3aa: CASGGTSLSYEQYF; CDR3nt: TGTGCCAGCGGTGGGACATCGCTCTCCTACGAGCAGTACTTC
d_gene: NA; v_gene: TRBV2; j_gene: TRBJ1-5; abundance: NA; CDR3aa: CASTREVNSNQPQHF; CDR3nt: TGTGCCAGCACCCGAGAAGTGAATAGCAATCAGCCCCAGCATTTT
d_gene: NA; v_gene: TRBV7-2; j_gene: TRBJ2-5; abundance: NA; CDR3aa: CASSLVTGSRRETQYF; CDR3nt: TGTGCCAGCAGCTTAGTGACGGGGAGTAGGCGAGAGACCCAGTACTTC
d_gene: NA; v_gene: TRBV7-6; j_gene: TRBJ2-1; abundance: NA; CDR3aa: CASSYGYNEQFF; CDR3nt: TGTGCCAGCAGCTACGGCTACAATGAGCAGTTCTTC
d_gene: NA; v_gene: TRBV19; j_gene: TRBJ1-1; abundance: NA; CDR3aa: CASASPRVNTEAFF; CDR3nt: TGTGCCAGTGCTTCCCCCAGGGTTAACACTGAAGCTTTCTTT
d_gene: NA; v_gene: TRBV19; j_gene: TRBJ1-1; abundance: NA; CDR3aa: CASSILLTVNTEAFF; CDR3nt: TGTGCCAGTAGTATCCTACTTACAGTGAACACTGAAGCTTTCTTT
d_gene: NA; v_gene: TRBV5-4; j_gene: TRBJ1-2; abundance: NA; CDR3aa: CASSSPPAGGGYTF; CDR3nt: TGTGCCAGCAGCTCCCCCCCCGCCGGTGGTGGCTACACCTTC
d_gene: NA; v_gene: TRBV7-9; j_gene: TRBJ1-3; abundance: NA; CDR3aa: CASSFFGSGNTIYF; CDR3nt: TGTGCCAGCAGCTTTTTCGGCTCTGGAAACACCATATATTTT
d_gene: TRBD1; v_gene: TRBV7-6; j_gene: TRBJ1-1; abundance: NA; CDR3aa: CASSSLTGDNEAFF; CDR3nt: TGTGCCAGCAGCTCACTTACAGGGGACAATGAAGCTTTCTTT
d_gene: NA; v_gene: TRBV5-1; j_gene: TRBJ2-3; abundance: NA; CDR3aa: CASLRGDTQYF; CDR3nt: TGCGCCAGCCTCCGAGGAGATACGCAGTATTTT
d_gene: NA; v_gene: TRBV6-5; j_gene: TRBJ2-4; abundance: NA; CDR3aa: CASSPGLSTWTQYF; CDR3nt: TGTGCCAGCAGTCCCGGACTCTCTACTTGGACTCAGTACTTC
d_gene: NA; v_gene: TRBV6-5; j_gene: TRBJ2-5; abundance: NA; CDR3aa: CASSSRQAQETQYF; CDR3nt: TGTGCCAGCAGTAGCCGACAGGCGCAAGAGACCCAGTACTTC
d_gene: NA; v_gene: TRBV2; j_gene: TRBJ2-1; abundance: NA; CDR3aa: CASRFSVSYNEQFF; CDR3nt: TGTGCCAGCAGGTTCTCCGTCTCCTACAATGAGCAGTTCTTC
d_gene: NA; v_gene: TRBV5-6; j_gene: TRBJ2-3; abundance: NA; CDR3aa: CASTLGATDTDTQYF; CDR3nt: TGTGCCAGCACCTTAGGGGCTACCGACACAGATACGCAGTATTTT
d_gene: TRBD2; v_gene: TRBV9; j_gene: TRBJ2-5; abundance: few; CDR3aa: CASSVTARAGAIETQYF; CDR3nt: TGTGCCAGCAGCGTTACAGCGAGAGCGGGAGCGATAGAGACCCAGTACTTC
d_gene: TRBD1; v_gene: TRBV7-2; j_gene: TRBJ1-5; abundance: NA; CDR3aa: CASSLMSGGNQPQHF; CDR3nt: TGTGCCAGCAGCTTAATGTCAGGGGGAAATCAGCCCCAGCATTTT
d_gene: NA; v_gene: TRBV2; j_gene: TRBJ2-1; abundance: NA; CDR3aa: CASLRDINYNEQFF; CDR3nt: TGTGCCAGCCTGAGGGACATAAACTACAATGAGCAGTTCTTC
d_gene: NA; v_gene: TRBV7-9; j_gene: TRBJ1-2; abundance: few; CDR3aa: CASSQGGARPYGYTF; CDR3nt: TGTGCCAGCAGCCAAGGGGGGGCGAGGCCCTATGGCTACACCTTC
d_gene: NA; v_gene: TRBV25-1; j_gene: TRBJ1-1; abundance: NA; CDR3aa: CASRVAEGAEAFF; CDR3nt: TGTGCCAGCAGAGTTGCCGAAGGGGCTGAAGCTTTCTTT
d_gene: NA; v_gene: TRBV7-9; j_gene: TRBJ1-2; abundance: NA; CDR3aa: CASSLWGGEMENGYTF; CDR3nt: TGTGCCAGCAGCTTATGGGGGGGCGAAATGGAGAATGGCTACACCTTC
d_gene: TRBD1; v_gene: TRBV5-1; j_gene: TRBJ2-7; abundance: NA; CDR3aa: CASSPTSTGLSSYEQYF; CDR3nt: TGCGCCAGCAGCCCCACCTCGACAGGGCTCTCCTCCTACGAGCAGTACTTC
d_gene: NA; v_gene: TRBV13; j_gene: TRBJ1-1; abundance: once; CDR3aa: CASSPPWLANTEAFF; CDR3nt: TGTGCCAGCAGCCCCCCCTGGTTGGCGAACACTGAAGCTTTCTTT
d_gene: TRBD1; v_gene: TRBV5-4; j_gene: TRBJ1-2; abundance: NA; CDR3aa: CASSLAGTGLYGYTF; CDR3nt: TGTGCCAGCAGCTTGGCAGGGACAGGGCTCTATGGCTACACCTTC
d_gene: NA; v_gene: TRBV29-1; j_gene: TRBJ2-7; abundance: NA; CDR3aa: CSVVNSLGYEQYF; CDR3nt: TGCAGCGTTGTAAACAGCCTCGGTTACGAGCAGTACTTC
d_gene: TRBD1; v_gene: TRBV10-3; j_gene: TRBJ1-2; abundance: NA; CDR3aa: CAIRGRDSLNYGYTF; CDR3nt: TGTGCCATCAGAGGCCGGGACAGCCTTAACTATGGCTACACCTTC
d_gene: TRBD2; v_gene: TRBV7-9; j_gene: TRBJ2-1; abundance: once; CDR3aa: CASSLSPSLAGGNEQFF; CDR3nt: TGTGCCAGCAGCTTAAGCCCATCGCTAGCGGGGGGGAATGAGCAGTTCTTC
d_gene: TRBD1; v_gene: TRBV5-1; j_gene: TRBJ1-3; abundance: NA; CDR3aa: CASSPTPGQGGGNTIYF; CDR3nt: TGCGCCAGCAGCCCAACCCCCGGACAGGGTGGTGGAAACACCATATATTTT
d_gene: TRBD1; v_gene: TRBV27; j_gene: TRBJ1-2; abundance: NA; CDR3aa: CARSPRDRGYGYTF; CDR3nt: TGTGCCAGGAGTCCACGGGACAGGGGCTATGGCTACACCTTC
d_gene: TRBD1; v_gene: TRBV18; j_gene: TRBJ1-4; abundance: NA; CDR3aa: CASSPGQSGELFF; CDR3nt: TGTGCCAGCTCACCGGGACAGTCAGGGGAACTGTTTTTT
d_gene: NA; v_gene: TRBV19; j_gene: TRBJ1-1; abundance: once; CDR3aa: CASSIYTGLNTEAFF; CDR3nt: TGTGCCAGTAGTATATATACAGGGCTGAACACTGAAGCTTTCTTT
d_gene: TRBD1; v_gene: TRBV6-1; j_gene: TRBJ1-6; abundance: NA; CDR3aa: CASSDRAGQGVRNRDSPLHF; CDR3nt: TGTGCCAGCAGTGACCGCGCGGGACAGGGGGTTCGAAATCGAGATTCACCCCTCCACTTT
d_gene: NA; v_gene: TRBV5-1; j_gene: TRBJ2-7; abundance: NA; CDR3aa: CASSQDSYEQYF; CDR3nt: TGCGCCAGCAGCCAGGATTCCTACGAGCAGTACTTC
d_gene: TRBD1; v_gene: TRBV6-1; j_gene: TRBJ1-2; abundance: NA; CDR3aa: CASSPGQGPYGYTF; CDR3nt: TGTGCCAGCAGTCCGGGACAGGGGCCCTATGGCTACACCTTC
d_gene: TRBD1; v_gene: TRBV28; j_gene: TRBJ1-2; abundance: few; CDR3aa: CASASGGRIDGYTF; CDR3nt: TGTGCCAGCGCCTCAGGGGGCAGGATCGATGGCTACACCTTC
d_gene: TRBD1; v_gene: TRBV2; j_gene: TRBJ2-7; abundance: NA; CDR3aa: CASRTGPRAYEQYF; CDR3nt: TGTGCCAGCAGGACAGGGCCGAGGGCATACGAGCAGTACTTC
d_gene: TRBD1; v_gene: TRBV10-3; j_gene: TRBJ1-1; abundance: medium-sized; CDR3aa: CAISEPGQLNTEAFF; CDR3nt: TGTGCCATCAGTGAGCCGGGACAGCTGAACACTGAAGCTTTCTTT
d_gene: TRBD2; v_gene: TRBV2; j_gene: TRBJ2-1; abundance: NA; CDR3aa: CAIEAPGLAGGPDEQFF; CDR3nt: TGTGCCATCGAGGCACCGGGACTAGCGGGAGGGCCGGATGAGCAGTTCTTC
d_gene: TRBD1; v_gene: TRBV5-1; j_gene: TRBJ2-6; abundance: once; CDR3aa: CASSSDKLTGLHSGANVLTF; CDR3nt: TGCGCCAGCAGCTCCGATAAGCTGACAGGGTTACACTCTGGGGCCAACGTCCTGACTTTC